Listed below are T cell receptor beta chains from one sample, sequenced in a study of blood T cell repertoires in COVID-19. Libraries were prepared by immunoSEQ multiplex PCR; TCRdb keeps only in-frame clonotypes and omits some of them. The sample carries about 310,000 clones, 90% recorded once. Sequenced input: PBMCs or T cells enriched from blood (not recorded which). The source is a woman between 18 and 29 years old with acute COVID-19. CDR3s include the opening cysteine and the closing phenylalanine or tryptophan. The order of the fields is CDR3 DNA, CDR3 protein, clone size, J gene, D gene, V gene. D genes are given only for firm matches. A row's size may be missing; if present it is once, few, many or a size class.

CDR3nt: TGTGCCAGCAGCGCCCGGGAGGAAACCGGGGAGCTGTTTTTT
CDR3aa: CASSAREETGELFF
abundance: .
j_gene: TRBJ2-2
d_gene: TRBD2
v_gene: TRBV9

CDR3nt: TGTGCCAGTAGTATGGACAGGGGATCCCATCAGCCCCAGCATTTT
CDR3aa: CASSMDRGSHQPQHF
abundance: once
j_gene: TRBJ1-5
d_gene: TRBD1
v_gene: TRBV19

CDR3nt: TGTGCAGGGGGGCGGGAGATACCTAGCACAGATACGCAGTATTTT
CDR3aa: CAGGREIPSTDTQYF
abundance: .
j_gene: TRBJ2-3
d_gene: .
v_gene: TRBV6-5

CDR3nt: TGTGCCAGCAGTGAATCCACGGACAGGGGAAAGTGGGTCCTAGCCAAAAACATTCAGTACTTC
CDR3aa: CASSESTDRGKWVLAKNIQYF
abundance: .
j_gene: TRBJ2-4
d_gene: TRBD1
v_gene: TRBV6-1

CDR3nt: TGTGCCAGTAGTATGTCCTCAGGGGGCGCGTACGAGCAGTACTTC
CDR3aa: CASSMSSGGAYEQYF
abundance: .
j_gene: TRBJ2-7
d_gene: TRBD1
v_gene: TRBV19

CDR3nt: TGTGCCAGTAGTATCACGGGAGAGAGCACAGATACGCAGTATTTT
CDR3aa: CASSITGESTDTQYF
abundance: .
j_gene: TRBJ2-3
d_gene: .
v_gene: TRBV19

CDR3nt: TGTGCCAGCAGTTTTTGGGAGGGGGGCTTCGAGCAGTACTTC
CDR3aa: CASSFWEGGFEQYF
abundance: .
j_gene: TRBJ2-7
d_gene: .
v_gene: TRBV28

CDR3nt: TGTGCCACCGGAAGGCGGGACCCCTACAATGAGCAGTTCTTC
CDR3aa: CATGRRDPYNEQFF
abundance: few
j_gene: TRBJ2-1
d_gene: .
v_gene: TRBV24-1

CDR3nt: TGCAGTGCTAGTAGACAGGGCCTGAACACTGAAGCTTTCTTT
CDR3aa: CSASRQGLNTEAFF
abundance: .
j_gene: TRBJ1-1
d_gene: TRBD1
v_gene: TRBV20-1

CDR3nt: TGCAGTGCTACCCTGGAGACCCAGTACTTC
CDR3aa: CSATLETQYF
abundance: once
j_gene: TRBJ2-5
d_gene: .
v_gene: TRBV20-1

CDR3nt: TGTGCCAGCAGCCACCTTACAGGGGGCACTGGAAACACCATATATTTT
CDR3aa: CASSHLTGGTGNTIYF
abundance: .
j_gene: TRBJ1-3
d_gene: TRBD1
v_gene: TRBV11-3

CDR3nt: TGTGCCAGCAGCTTAGGGGTCGGGACAGGGGGCGACGAGCAGTACTTC
CDR3aa: CASSLGVGTGGDEQYF
abundance: .
j_gene: TRBJ2-7
d_gene: TRBD1
v_gene: TRBV11-3

CDR3nt: TGTGCCACCAGCAGCAGGGACAGAGCCTACGAGCAGTACTTC
CDR3aa: CATSSRDRAYEQYF
abundance: .
j_gene: TRBJ2-7
d_gene: TRBD1
v_gene: TRBV15

CDR3nt: TGTGCCAGCAGCATCAGCGGGAGTTACGACGAGCAGTACTTC
CDR3aa: CASSISGSYDEQYF
abundance: .
j_gene: TRBJ2-7
d_gene: TRBD2
v_gene: TRBV6-6

CDR3nt: TGTGCCACCAGTGATGGGACCGGGACTAGTATTATCGGTGAGCAGTTCTTC
CDR3aa: CATSDGTGTSIIGEQFF
abundance: .
j_gene: TRBJ2-1
d_gene: TRBD2
v_gene: TRBV24-1

CDR3nt: TGTGCCAGCAGCCAACGGTTTACCCGGACTAGCGGGACTCCTGCTATCTACAATGAGCAGTTCTTC
CDR3aa: CASSQRFTRTSGTPAIYNEQFF
abundance: .
j_gene: TRBJ2-1
d_gene: TRBD2
v_gene: TRBV3-1/TRBV3-2

CDR3nt: TGTGCCAGCAGCCCGAGGGAGGGGAACACTGAAGCTTTCTTT
CDR3aa: CASSPREGNTEAFF
abundance: .
j_gene: TRBJ1-1
d_gene: .
v_gene: TRBV3-1/TRBV3-2

CDR3nt: TGTGCCATCAGAGAGCGGGAGGGCACAGATACGCAGTATTTT
CDR3aa: CAIREREGTDTQYF
abundance: .
j_gene: TRBJ2-3
d_gene: TRBD2
v_gene: TRBV10-3

CDR3nt: TGTGCCAGCACCTCGGACAGGGGGGGGCCCCAGCATTTT
CDR3aa: CASTSDRGGPQHF
abundance: .
j_gene: TRBJ1-5
d_gene: TRBD1
v_gene: TRBV7-9

CDR3nt: TGTGCCAGCAGCTTAGAGACAGGGGGGGAGCTGTTTTTT
CDR3aa: CASSLETGGELFF
abundance: .
j_gene: TRBJ2-2
d_gene: TRBD1
v_gene: TRBV11-3

CDR3nt: TGTGCCAGCAGTGAGTCTCCGAGGGGGAATGAGGTTCAGCCCCAGCATTTT
CDR3aa: CASSESPRGNEVQPQHF
abundance: once
j_gene: TRBJ1-5
d_gene: .
v_gene: TRBV25-1

CDR3nt: TGTGCCAGCAGTTACCCGGGACTAGCGGGAGGGCGGGATGAGCAGTTCTTC
CDR3aa: CASSYPGLAGGRDEQFF
abundance: .
j_gene: TRBJ2-1
d_gene: TRBD2
v_gene: TRBV28

CDR3nt: TGTGCCAGCTCACCTCCATACACCGGGACAGGGAACACCGGGGAGCTGTTTTTT
CDR3aa: CASSPPYTGTGNTGELFF
abundance: .
j_gene: TRBJ2-2
d_gene: TRBD1
v_gene: TRBV18

CDR3nt: TGTGCCAGCCGCCGGGGGGGAACTAATGAAAAACTGTTTTTT
CDR3aa: CASRRGGTNEKLFF
abundance: .
j_gene: TRBJ1-4
d_gene: .
v_gene: TRBV7-2

CDR3nt: TGTGCCAGCAGCTTATCGGCGGGAGGGTACAATGAGCAGTTCTTC
CDR3aa: CASSLSAGGYNEQFF
abundance: .
j_gene: TRBJ2-1
d_gene: TRBD2
v_gene: TRBV7-9

CDR3nt: TGTGCCAGCAGCCGACAGGACCGCTATGGCTACACCTTC
CDR3aa: CASSRQDRYGYTF
abundance: .
j_gene: TRBJ1-2
d_gene: .
v_gene: TRBV6-5